Below, 18 T cell receptor beta chains from the same sample are listed, as sequenced in a study of identical twins (dated by TCRdb to between 2015 and 2016). The library was prepared using 5' RACE. Reads for this sample came from an Illumina HiSeq 2000. Starting from the raw public reads, TCRdb applied fastp trimming at Q25, assembled clones with MiXCR and retained in-frame beta chains. Entries that share a CDR3 protein sequence are merged under the most common genes and DNA. This sample is represented by around 500,000 distinct CDR3 sequences; over 12% of them were singletons. The ten largest make up more than 0.5% of the sample. These sequences were also reported in another study, on yellow fever vaccine responses in identical twins.

Sequences were obtained from CD4+ T cells sorted from blood. Receptors were obtained from a woman under 30 in good health.

The chain uses TRBV28 and TRBJ2-7, with D perhaps assigned TRBD1 or TRBD2 (5 bases each). CDR1 MDHEN and CDR2 SYDVKM come from the germline V gene. The CDR3 runs to 15 residues. Deletions cut 6 bases from V and 1 base from J, with 16 bases between. CDR3 coding DNA: TGTGCCAGCAGACCTGGGGGATTCGTGTCCTACGAGCAGTACTTC. Translating it yields CASRPGGFVSYEQYF.

This sequence joins TRBV7-8 and TRBJ2-3, with TRBD2 matching over 8 bases. V lost 5 bases to trimming and J lost 0 bases; unmatched junction nucleotides: 10. Germline values: CDR1 SGHVS, CDR2 FQNEAQ. This CDR3 has 17 residues. The CDR3 loop reads CASSPSPSGRSTDTQYF. In DNA form, the CDR3 reads TGTGCCAGCAGCCCCTCACCTAGCGGGCGTAGCACAGATACGCAGTATTTT.

This clonotype was recorded a few times. The J gene is TRBJ2-1, the V gene TRBV20-1; TRBD2 matches 9 bases. The CDR3 covers 15 residues. Looked up from germline, CDR1 is DFQATT and CDR2 is SNEGSKA (reference sequence). V shed 6 bases and J 4 bases; nucleotides not matched to a gene: 10. CDR3 nucleotides: TGCAGTGCAGGCCCAGCGGGGGGCCGATACAATGAGCAGTTCTTC. Its protein is CSAGPAGGRYNEQFF.

The chain employs TRBV12-3 or TRBV12-4 and TRBJ2-7; possibly TRBD1 or TRBD2 for D (6 bases each). The CDR3 covers 15 residues. Trimming stripped 2 bases from V and 4 bases from J, with 15 bases between. The CDR3 DNA is TGTGCCAGCAGTTTATGGGCAGGGGACTCGTACGAGCAGTACTTC. Encoded protein: CASSLWAGDSYEQYF.

The genes are TRBV24-1 and TRBJ2-7, with D perhaps matching TRBD1 (6 bases). The CDR3 runs to 12 residues. V lost 5 bases, J lost 5 bases, and 9 bases lay in between. Germline V gene lookup returns CDR1 KGHDR and CDR2 SFDVKD. The CDR3 loop is CATSGGTNEQYF. The DNA for the CDR3 is TGTGCCACCAGTGGGGGGACAAACGAGCAGTACTTC.

The rearrangement uses TRBV6-2 or TRBV6-3 and TRBJ2-7, with 8 bases that match TRBD2. CDR3 size: 13 residues. V trimming: 4 bases; J trimming: 6 bases; junction bases outside the gene matches: 5. Germline V gives CDR1 MNHEY, CDR2 SVGEGT. CDR3 nucleotide sequence: TGTGCCAGCAGTTTAGCGGGAACGGTCGAGCAGTACTTC. Protein: CASSLAGTVEQYF.

This chain links TRBV4-2 with TRBJ2-7; TRBD2 matches 7 bases. The CDR3 covers 17 residues. Germline assignment: CDR1 LGHNA and CDR2 YNFKEQ. Unmatched junction bases numbered 12, after V lost 0 bases and J lost 4 bases. As DNA, the CDR3 is TGTGCCAGCAGCCAAGATTGGTCTCCGGGGGGAACTTACGAGCAGTACTTC. It specifies CASSQDWSPGGTYEQYF.

This sequence joins TRBV6-2 or TRBV6-3 and TRBJ2-4; TRBD1 aligns across 8 bases. The length of the CDR3 is 16 residues. In germline, CDR1 is MNHEY, CDR2 SVGEGT. Trimming cost V 5 bases and J 0 bases; bases outside gene matches: 6. The CDR3 DNA sequence: TGTGCCAGCAGTAGCCGGGACAGGCTAGCCAAAAACATTCAGTACTTC. Protein sequence: CASSSRDRLAKNIQYF.

This clonotype turned up a few times. The V call is TRBV20-1, the J call TRBJ2-1; TRBD1 agrees at 9 bases. CDR3 size: 14 residues. Germline CDR1 and CDR2: DFQATT and SNEGSKA (reference sequence). J lost 5 bases, V lost 5 bases, and 7 bases had no gene match. This CDR3 is CSAHRGLPNNEQFF. CDR3 sequence (DNA): TGCAGTGCTCACAGGGGGCTCCCCAACAATGAGCAGTTCTTC.

The chain employs TRBV24-1 and TRBJ2-1, with 9 bases lining up with TRBD1. This CDR3 has 22 amino acids. With V trimmed by 4 bases and J by 1 base, 22 bases remained unmatched. In germline, CDR1 is KGHDR, CDR2 SFDVKD. The CDR3 sequence: CATSDVPGQGTRGSPSYNEQFF. In DNA, the CDR3 is TGTGCCACCAGTGACGTCCCGGGACAGGGAACTAGGGGGAGTCCTTCCTACAATGAGCAGTTCTTC.

This clonotype was counted between two and nine times. This rearrangement joins TRBV18 to TRBJ2-7; 8 nucleotides align to TRBD2. Germline V lookup: CDR1 KGHSH, CDR2 LQKENI. The CDR3 has 13 residues. Trimming removed 8 bases from V and 4 bases from J; junction bases left unmatched: 7. CDR3 amino acids: CASTVAGGYEQYF. The CDR3 bases are TGTGCCAGCACAGTGGCGGGGGGATACGAGCAGTACTTC. Supplemented by reference TRBV18 and TRBJ2-7, the full variable domain reads NAGVMQNPRHLVRRRGQEARLRCSPMKGHSHVYWYRQLPEEGLKFMVYLQKENIIDESGMPKERFSAEFPKEGPSILRIQQVVRGDSAAYFCASTVAGGYEQYFGPGTRLTVT.

This CDR3 is CASRIDRGEQPQHF. CDR3 sequence (DNA): TGTGCCAGCAGGATCGACAGGGGGGAACAGCCCCAGCATTTT. The chain couples TRBV12-3 or TRBV12-4 to TRBJ1-5; 9 bases are a match to TRBD1. After removal of 6 bases from V and 7 bases from J, the junction contained 7 bases not matched to a gene. This CDR3 has 14 amino acids.

The CDR3 DNA reads as TGTGCCAGCAGCCCTAGCGGGGTACCCTACGAGCAGTACTTC. Translating it yields CASSPSGVPYEQYF. The V gene is TRBV12-3 or TRBV12-4, the J gene TRBJ2-7; 9 bases match TRBD2. CDR3 size: 14 residues. The V segment lost 6 bases and the J segment 2 bases; nucleotides outside the gene matches: 5.

The V and J genes are TRBV10-1 and TRBJ2-5; D is possibly TRBD1 or TRBD2 (5 bases each). V was cut by 2 bases and J by 0 bases, with 10 bases left in between. This CDR3 contains 15 residues. The germline V gene encodes CDR1 WNHNN and CDR2 SYGVQD (reference sequence). The CDR3 DNA is TGCGCCAGCAGTGAGAGGGACGCTCACCAAGAGACCCAGTACTTC. It encodes CASSERDAHQETQYF.

The J gene is TRBJ2-1, the V gene TRBV15; tentatively, D is TRBD2 (6 bases). The germline CDR1 and CDR2 sequences are LNHNV and YYDKDF (reference sequence). Trimming left V 2 bases short and J 6 bases short, with 14 bases between. This CDR3 contains 15 residues. CDR3 residues: CATSRPLAPPNEQFF. The CDR3 DNA reads as TGTGCCACCAGCAGACCACTAGCCCCCCCCAATGAGCAGTTCTTC.

The chain combines TRBV20-1 with TRBJ2-1; D gene ambiguous. The V gene lost 3 bases and the J gene lost 7 bases, with 13 bases spanning the gap. This CDR3 is 13 amino acids long. Germline CDR1 DFQATT, CDR2 SNEGSKA (reference sequence). The CDR3 reads CSASGFNWNEQFF. CDR3 sequence (DNA): TGCAGTGCTAGCGGGTTCAATTGGAATGAGCAGTTCTTC.

This clonotype appeared a single time. V is TRBV7-6 and J is TRBJ2-3; the D gene is possibly TRBD1 (5 bases). The CDR3 runs to 15 residues. The V end lost 1 base, the J end lost 3 bases, and 11 bases lay between the germline ends. The germline V gene encodes CDR1 SGHVS and CDR2 FNYEAQ. DNA for the CDR3: TGTGCCAGCAGCTTAGGTAGCAGGGAAACAGATACGCAGTATTTT. Translated, it gives CASSLGSRETDTQYF. Based on the CDR3 plus reference TRBV7-6 and TRBJ2-3, the full variable domain is GAGVSQSPRYKVTKRGQDVALRCDPISGHVSLYWYRQALGQGPEFLTYFNYEAQQDKSGLPNDRFSAERPEGSISTLTIQRTEQRDSAMYRCASSLGSRETDTQYFGPGTRLTVL.

V and J are TRBV29-1 and TRBJ2-3; TRBD2 matches at 11 bases. V lost 5 bases, J lost 3 bases, and 7 bases stayed unmatched. The CDR3 covers 15 residues. Germline CDR1 reads SQVTM; CDR2 reads ANQGSEA. CDR3: CSVRPTSGKTDTQYF. CDR3 coding DNA: TGCAGCGTTCGCCCGACTAGCGGGAAAACAGATACGCAGTATTTT.